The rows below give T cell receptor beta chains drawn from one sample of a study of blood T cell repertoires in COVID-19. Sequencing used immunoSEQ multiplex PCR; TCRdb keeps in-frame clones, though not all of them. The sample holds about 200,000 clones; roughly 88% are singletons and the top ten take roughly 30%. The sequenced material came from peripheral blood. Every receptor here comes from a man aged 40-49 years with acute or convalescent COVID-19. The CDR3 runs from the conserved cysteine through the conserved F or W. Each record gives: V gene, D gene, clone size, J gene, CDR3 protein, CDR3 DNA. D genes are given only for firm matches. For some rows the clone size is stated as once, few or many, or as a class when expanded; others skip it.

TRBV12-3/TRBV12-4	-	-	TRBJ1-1	CASQRAANTEAFF	TGTGCCAGCCAGAGGGCAGCGAACACTGAAGCTTTCTTT
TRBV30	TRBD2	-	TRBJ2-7	CAWSVGLAGGLEQYF	TGTGCCTGGAGTGTCGGACTAGCGGGAGGGCTCGAGCAGTACTTC
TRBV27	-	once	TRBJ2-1	CASRSGVVYNEQFF	TGTGCCAGCAGATCAGGGGTGGTCTACAATGAGCAGTTCTTC
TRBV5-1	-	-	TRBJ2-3	CASSLEPTSTDTQYF	TGCGCCAGCAGCTTGGAGCCCACTAGCACAGATACGCAGTATTTT
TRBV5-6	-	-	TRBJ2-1	CASSLGLYNEQFF	TGTGCCAGCAGCTTGGGACTTTACAATGAGCAGTTCTTC
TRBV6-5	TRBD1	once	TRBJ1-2	CASSTQGVYGYTF	TGTGCCAGCAGTACCCAGGGGGTCTATGGCTACACCTTC
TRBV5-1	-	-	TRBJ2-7	CASSLASGTGPSSYEQYF	TGCGCCAGCAGCTTGGCCAGTGGAACAGGGCCCAGCTCCTACGAGCAGTACTTC
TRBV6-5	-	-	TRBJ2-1	CASSYGAGAWEQFF	TGTGCCAGCAGTTATGGGGCAGGGGCATGGGAGCAGTTCTTC
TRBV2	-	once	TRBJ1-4	CASSDGRFNEKLFF	TGTGCCAGCAGTGACGGGAGATTTAATGAAAAACTGTTTTTT
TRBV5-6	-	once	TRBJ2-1	CASSRPGEQFF	TGTGCCAGCAGCCGGCCGGGTGAGCAGTTCTTC
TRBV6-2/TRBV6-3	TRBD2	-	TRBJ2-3	CASTPGLAGAEGEDTQYF	TGTGCCAGCACCCCGGGACTAGCGGGAGCTGAGGGGGAAGATACGCAGTATTTT
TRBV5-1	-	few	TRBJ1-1	CASSLATGNTEAFF	TGCGCCAGCAGCTTGGCGACAGGGAACACTGAAGCTTTCTTT
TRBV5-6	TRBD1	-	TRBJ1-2	CASSLEQGVVGYTF	TGTGCCAGCAGCTTGGAACAGGGGGTGGTTGGCTACACCTTC
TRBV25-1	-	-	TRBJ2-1	CASSEVSFEQFF	TGTGCCAGCAGTGAAGTTTCGTTTGAGCAGTTCTTC
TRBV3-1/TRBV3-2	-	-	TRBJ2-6	CASSQLGGPGANVLTF	TGTGCCAGCAGCCAATTAGGGGGACCTGGGGCCAACGTCCTGACTTTC
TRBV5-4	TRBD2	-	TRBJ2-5	CALRRGQETQYF	TGTGCCCTGAGGCGGGGGCAAGAGACCCAGTACTTC
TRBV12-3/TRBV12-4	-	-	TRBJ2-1	CASSSEPIKRFF	TGTGCCAGCAGTTCGGAGCCTATAAAACGGTTCTTC
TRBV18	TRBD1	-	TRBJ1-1	CASERQGARGTEAFF	TGTGCCAGCGAACGCCAGGGGGCGCGAGGCACTGAAGCTTTCTTT
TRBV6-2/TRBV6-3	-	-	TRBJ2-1	CASSELKDNEQFF	TGTGCCAGCAGTGAGCTGAAAGACAATGAGCAGTTCTTC
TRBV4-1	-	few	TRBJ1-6	CASSQDRAGYRSYNSPLHF	TGCGCCAGCAGCCAAGATAGGGCAGGGTATCGCTCCTATAATTCACCCCTCCACTTT
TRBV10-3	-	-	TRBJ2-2	CAISESGRGELFF	TGTGCCATCAGTGAGTCGGGGAGAGGGGAGCTGTTTTTT
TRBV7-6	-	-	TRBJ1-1	CASSFISPGENTEAFF	TGTGCCAGCAGCTTTATCTCTCCAGGGGAGAACACTGAAGCTTTCTTT
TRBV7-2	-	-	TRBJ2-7	CASSLRGSTKDYEQYF	TGTGCCAGCAGCTTAAGGGGTAGCACGAAAGACTACGAGCAGTACTTC
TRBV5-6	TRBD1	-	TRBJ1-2	CASSKITGERGYTF	TGTGCCAGCAGCAAAATTACAGGGGAAAGGGGCTACACCTTC
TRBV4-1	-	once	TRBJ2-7	CASSPPGSEQYF	TGCGCCAGCAGCCCCCCGGGGAGTGAGCAGTACTTC
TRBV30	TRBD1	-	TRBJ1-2	CAWSRWDRLSGDYGYTF	TGTGCCTGGAGTCGGTGGGACAGATTGTCTGGGGACTATGGCTACACCTTC
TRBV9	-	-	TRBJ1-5	CASSVGVYSNQPQHF	TGTGCCAGCAGCGTAGGTGTCTATAGCAATCAGCCCCAGCATTTT
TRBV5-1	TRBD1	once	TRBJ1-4	CASNEGTGGNEKLFF	TGCGCCAGCAATGAGGGGACAGGGGGTAATGAAAAACTGTTTTTT
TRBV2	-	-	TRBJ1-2	CASSVEGDWYGYTF	TGTGCCAGCAGTGTGGAAGGGGATTGGTATGGCTACACCTTC
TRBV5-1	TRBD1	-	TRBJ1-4	CASSLEVGDRGPATNEKLFF	TGCGCCAGCAGCTTGGAGGTAGGGGACAGGGGGCCCGCAACTAATGAAAAACTGTTTTTT
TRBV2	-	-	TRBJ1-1	CASSLEGSGTEAFF	TGTGCCAGCAGTCTTGAGGGAAGTGGGACTGAAGCTTTCTTT
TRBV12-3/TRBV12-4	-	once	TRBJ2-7	CASGGDLQEQYF	TGTGCCAGCGGAGGGGATCTTCAAGAGCAGTACTTC
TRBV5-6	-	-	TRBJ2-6	CASLYKLSGANVLTF	TGTGCCAGCCTGTATAAATTATCTGGGGCCAACGTCCTGACTTTC
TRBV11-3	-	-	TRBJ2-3	CASSPSLTPADTQYF	TGTGCCAGCAGCCCCTCCCTAACCCCTGCAGATACGCAGTATTTT
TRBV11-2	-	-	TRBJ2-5	CASSSPLQYQETQYF	TGTGCCAGCAGCTCGCCCTTACAGTACCAAGAGACCCAGTACTTC
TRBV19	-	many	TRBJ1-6	CASSRVGSPLHF	TGTGCCAGTAGCAGGGTTGGATCACCCCTCCACTTT
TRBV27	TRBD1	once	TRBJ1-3	CASSPRQGLSGNTIYF	TGTGCCAGCAGTCCCCGACAGGGCCTCTCTGGAAACACCATATATTTT
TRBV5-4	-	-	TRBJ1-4	CASSLAGNEKLFF	TGTGCCAGCAGCTTGGCGGGGAATGAAAAACTGTTTTTT
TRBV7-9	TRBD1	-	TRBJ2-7	CASSLTRDRGPYEQYF	TGTGCCAGCAGCCTAACCCGGGACAGGGGTCCCTACGAGCAGTACTTC
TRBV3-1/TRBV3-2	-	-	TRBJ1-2	CASSPGTTGGYTF	TGTGCCAGCAGCCCCGGGACAACGGGAGGCTACACCTTC
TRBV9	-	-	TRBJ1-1	CASSVGRGNTEAFF	TGTGCCAGCAGCGTAGGTCGCGGGAACACTGAAGCTTTCTTT
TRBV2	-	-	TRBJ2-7	CASSEVSRDYEQYF	TGTGCCAGCAGTGAAGTCAGCAGGGACTACGAGCAGTACTTC
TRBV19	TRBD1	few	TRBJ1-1	CASSRTGSNTEAFF	TGTGCCAGTAGCAGGACAGGGAGCAACACTGAAGCTTTCTTT
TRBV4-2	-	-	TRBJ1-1	CASSQDRWTEAFF	TGTGCCAGCAGCCAAGATCGGTGGACTGAAGCTTTCTTT
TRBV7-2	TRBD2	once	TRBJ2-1	CASSLVGGSRYNEQFF	TGTGCCAGCAGCTTAGTCGGCGGGAGTCGGTACAATGAGCAGTTCTTC
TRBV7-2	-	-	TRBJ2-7	CASSLEIGSSYEQYF	TGTGCCAGCAGCTTAGAAATTGGGAGCTCCTACGAGCAGTACTTC
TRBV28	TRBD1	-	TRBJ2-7	CASTSPQGIPYEQYF	TGTGCCAGCACCTCACCACAGGGGATCCCCTACGAGCAGTACTTC